Presented here are 24 T cell receptor beta chains from one specimen sequenced in a study of identical twins. TCRdb ran MiXCR on the 5' RACE reads and lists one entry per CDR3 protein. The data show 200,000 or so distinct CDR3 sequences, with less than 20% seen just once and 40% held by the top ten. These data were likewise used in another study, on T cells expressing NK-cell markers.

Sequencing input: CD8+ T cells sorted from blood. These receptors came from a woman aged 18-30 years in good health.

Only a few counts were recorded for this clonotype. The rearrangement joins TRBV12-3 or TRBV12-4 to TRBJ2-3; D is uncertain. With 5 bases removed from V and 6 bases from J, the gap between germline ends came to 12 bases. This CDR3 has 13 amino acids. This CDR3 reads CASSLTVWDTQYF. CDR3 in DNA: TGTGCCAGCAGTCTCACGGTCTGGGATACGCAGTATTTT.

The chain links TRBV6-2 or TRBV6-3 to TRBJ2-1, with unresolved D. The germline V and J ends were trimmed by 2 bases and 15 bases, with 11 bases remaining between them. This CDR3 comprises 11 residues. The germline V gene encodes CDR1 MNHEY and CDR2 SVGEGT. Here the CDR3 DNA reads TGTGCCAGCAGTTACGGGCCTGAAAGGTTCTTC. Amino acids: CASSYGPERFF.

This clonotype has at least ten counts. The V and J genes are TRBV4-2 and TRBJ2-7, with 7 bases aligning to TRBD2. CDR3 length equals 14 residues. The germline gives CDR1 LGHNA, CDR2 YNFKEQ. J was trimmed by 5 bases and V by 4 bases; bases with no gene match: 8. The chain's CDR3 is CASSPLSGKDEQYF. CDR3 DNA sequence: TGTGCCAGCAGCCCCCTCAGCGGGAAAGACGAGCAGTACTTC.

V is TRBV27 and J is TRBJ2-5, with 8 nucleotides matching TRBD2. The CDR3 sequence is 14 residues long. The germline CDR1 and CDR2 sequences are MNHEY and SMNVEV (reference sequence). V lost 4 bases and J lost 5; bases outside the gene matches: 6. The CDR3 sequence is CASSWTSNEETQYF. The DNA of the CDR3 is TGTGCCAGCAGTTGGACTAGCAATGAGGAGACCCAGTACTTC.

This clonotype was seen ten or more times. The chain joins TRBV3-1 to TRBJ2-7; tentative D call: TRBD1 (6 bases). This CDR3 comprises 15 residues. Trimming shortened V by 0 bases and J by 6 bases, and 15 bases separated the two germline ends. CDR1 and CDR2 from the germline V gene are LGHDT and YNNKEL (reference sequence). The CDR3, as DNA: TGTGCCAGCAGCCAAGATCACAGGGCGGGTCGCGAGCAGTACTTC. Translating it yields CASSQDHRAGREQYF.

This clonotype was seen more than once but under ten times. V and J are TRBV6-5 and TRBJ1-2, with D maybe TRBD1 (5 bases). The CDR3 contains 13 residues. V was trimmed by 3 bases and J by 4 bases, leaving 9 bases between them. Germline-derived CDR1 and CDR2 are MNHEY and SVGAGI. The CDR3 spells CASSYGRAYGYTF. The CDR3 coding sequence is TGTGCCAGCAGTTATGGCAGGGCCTATGGCTACACCTTC.

This clonotype has only a few counts. CDR3 sequence: CASSPLQGDEKLFF. CDR3 nucleotides: TGCGCCAGCAGCCCACTCCAGGGCGATGAAAAACTGTTTTTT. The V gene is TRBV5-1, the J gene TRBJ1-4, with D perhaps matching TRBD1 (5 bases). Looked up from germline, CDR1 is SGHRS and CDR2 is YFSETQ. This CDR3 is 14 amino acids long. Trimming stripped 4 bases from V and 6 bases from J, with 13 bases between.

Here the CDR3 DNA reads TGTGCCAGCAGTTTAGAGTTGGGGAATCAGCCCCAGCATTTT. Protein: CASSLELGNQPQHF. V is TRBV28 and J is TRBJ1-5; D remains ambiguous. CDR1 MDHEN and CDR2 SYDVKM come from the germline V gene. The CDR3 totals 14 residues. V shed 2 bases and J shed 4 bases, with 9 bases lying between them. Filled out from reference TRBV28 and TRBJ1-5, the complete variable domain reads DVKVTQSSRYLVKRTGEKVFLECVQDMDHENMFWYRQDPGLGLRLIYFSYDVKMKEKGDIPEGYSVSREKKERFSLILESASTNQTSMYLCASSLELGNQPQHFGDGTRLSIL.

This clonotype appeared many times. The chain employs TRBV9 and TRBJ2-7, with D perhaps matching TRBD2 (5 bases). Germline CDR1 SGDLS, CDR2 YYNGEE. V lost 4 bases, J lost 3 bases, and 11 bases lay in between. The CDR3 totals 13 residues. The CDR3 DNA reads as TGTGCCAGCAGCCCCAGGACTGGCTACGAGCAGTACTTC. Protein: CASSPRTGYEQYF.

The chain employs TRBV11-2 and TRBJ1-5; D uncertain. Germline assignment: CDR1 SGHAT and CDR2 FQNNGV. CDR3 length equals 12 residues. V lost 6 bases to trimming and J lost 3 bases, with 6 bases between them. The CDR3 DNA reads TGTGCCAGCAGACGGATCAATCAGCCCCAGCATTTT. This translates into CASRRINQPQHF.

V is TRBV20-1 and J is TRBJ1-1; unclear D gene. Germline values: CDR1 DFQATT, CDR2 SNEGSKA (reference sequence). The length of the CDR3 is 13 residues. Trimming took 6 bases from V and 2 from J, leaving 13 bases between them. The CDR3 protein is CSALGRGNTEAFF. The CDR3 coding sequence is TGCAGTGCCCTCGGTAGAGGAAACACTGAAGCTTTCTTT.

A few counts support this clonotype. The chain couples TRBV6-1 to TRBJ1-6; no firm D call. The CDR3 consists of 15 residues. The germline CDR1 and CDR2 sequences are MNHNS and SASEGT. V dropped 5 bases and J dropped 7 bases, with 15 bases sitting between them. The CDR3 spells CASSSDRTYNSPLHF. CDR3 in DNA: TGTGCCAGCAGTAGCGACCGGACTTACAATTCACCCCTCCACTTT.

This clonotype has only a few counts. The V and J genes are TRBV9 and TRBJ2-1; TRBD1 might be the D (5 bases). Trimming stripped 0 bases from V and 2 bases from J, with 9 bases between. This CDR3 contains 15 residues. Germline V gives CDR1 SGDLS, CDR2 YYNGEE. Written as DNA, the CDR3 is TGTGCCAGCAGCGTAGGAAAAGGGGCCTACAATGAGCAGTTCTTC. Its protein product is CASSVGKGAYNEQFF.

The chain links TRBV5-6 to TRBJ2-4; maybe TRBD1 (6 bases). Per the germline V gene, CDR1 is SGHDT and CDR2 is YYEEEE. This CDR3 comprises 13 residues. Trimming took 2 bases from V and 4 from J, leaving 7 bases between them. CDR3 amino acids: CASSFGQKNIQYF. The DNA of the CDR3 is TGTGCCAGCAGCTTCGGACAGAAAAACATTCAGTACTTC.

Only one count was recorded for this clonotype. The chain recombines TRBV11-2 with TRBJ1-2, with D tentatively TRBD1 (5 bases). The CDR3 is 13 amino acids. Germline V CDR1 and CDR2: SGHAT, FQNNGV. Trimming removed 3 bases from V and 6 bases from J, with 11 bases in between. The CDR3 reads CASSFGGRDGYTF. CDR3 sequence (DNA): TGTGCCAGCAGCTTTGGGGGAAGGGATGGCTACACCTTC.

The gene calls are TRBV20-1 and TRBJ2-3, with a tentative D call TRBD2 (6 bases). Germline V lookup: CDR1 DFQATT, CDR2 SNEGSKA (reference sequence). Trimming took 0 bases from V and 0 from J, leaving 16 bases between them. There are 17 residues in the CDR3. The CDR3 sequence is CSAREKAIGRSTDTQYF. CDR3 in DNA: TGCAGTGCTAGAGAGAAGGCTATCGGGAGAAGCACAGATACGCAGTATTTT.

The rearrangement links TRBV11-2 to TRBJ2-3; D remains unclear. Germline assignment: CDR1 SGHAT and CDR2 FQNNGV. The CDR3 is 14 amino acids. The ends were cut back, 2 bases at V and 4 bases at J, with 10 bases in the middle. CDR3 coding DNA: TGTGCCAGCAGCTTACTGCTTACGGCAGATACGCAGTATTTT. The encoded protein is CASSLLLTADTQYF.

J is TRBJ2-7 and V is TRBV10-2; 7 bases agree with TRBD1. The CDR3 is 13 amino acids. V lost 5 bases to trimming and J lost 5 bases; unmatched junction nucleotides: 6. Germline V gene sequence: CDR1 WSHSY, CDR2 SAAADI. The CDR3 region has the DNA TGCGCCAGCAGTCCCGTGACAGGGAACGAGCAGTACTTC. Its translation is CASSPVTGNEQYF.

The table lists this clonotype with a few counts. The chain couples TRBV2 to TRBJ1-2; 9 nucleotides align to TRBD1. Trimming at V came to 10 bases and at J to 8 bases, leaving 5 bases not matched to a gene. Germline assignment: CDR1 SNHLY and CDR2 FYNNEI. The CDR3 is made up of 11 amino acids. Written as DNA, the CDR3 is TGTGCCATCACGACAGGGGGAGGCTACACCTTC. Protein product: CAITTGGGYTF.

This clonotype was recorded a few times. This sequence joins TRBV7-6 and TRBJ1-4; TRBD1 agrees at 7 bases. V was pared by 5 bases and J by 3 bases, with 3 bases of the junction left unmatched. The germline V gene has CDR1 SGHVS and CDR2 FNYEAQ. CDR3 length equals 14 residues. CDR3: CASSPGTANEKLFF. In DNA, the CDR3 is TGTGCCAGCAGCCCAGGGACAGCTAATGAAAAACTGTTTTTT.

This clonotype was detected only a few times. The chain has TRBV6-2 or TRBV6-3 and TRBJ2-3, with a tentative D call TRBD2 (6 bases). This CDR3 has 13 amino acids. V was clipped by 7 bases and J by 6 bases, with 14 bases between them. The germline V gene encodes CDR1 MNHEY and CDR2 SVGEGT. The CDR3 loop is CASTATSVDTQYF. In DNA, the CDR3 is TGTGCCAGCACCGCGACTAGTGTTGATACGCAGTATTTT.

Only a few counts were recorded for this clonotype. This chain connects TRBV7-9 to TRBJ1-5, with D possibly TRBD1 on 6 matching bases. This CDR3 spans 13 amino acids. V was shortened by 1 base and J by 7 bases, with 8 bases between the two germline ends. CDR1 is SEHNR and CDR2 is FQNEAQ in the germline V gene (reference sequence). The CDR3 coding sequence is TGTGCCAGCAGCTTAGAGGGGGGGCAGCCCCAGCATTTT. This sequence encodes CASSLEGGQPQHF.

This clonotype was detected a few times. V usage is TRBV18 and J usage is TRBJ2-1; either TRBD1 or TRBD2 may supply D (6 bases each). CDR3 size: 15 residues. Trimming took off 1 base at V and 10 bases at J, with 17 bases between the two ends. Germline V gene data show CDR1 as KGHSH and CDR2 as LQKENI. The CDR3 protein is CASSPLEGYGGEQFF. CDR3 coding DNA: TGTGCCAGCTCACCACTTGAAGGATACGGGGGCGAGCAGTTCTTC.

V usage is TRBV5-6 and J usage is TRBJ2-1; no clear D. The germline gives CDR1 SGHDT, CDR2 YYEEEE. Between the trimmed V and J ends, which lost 6 bases and 9 bases, there was a span of 13 bases. This CDR3 is built from 12 residues. As DNA, the CDR3 is TGTGCCAGCATAAGCACGATGGCTGAGCAGTTCTTC. Translating it yields CASISTMAEQFF.